The clone carrying this T cell receptor (beta chain) came up many times. The entry originates in a study of T-cell reconstitution after alpha-beta-depleted transplantation in children. V lost 8 bases and J lost 3; bases outside the gene matches: 9. CDR1 and CDR2 from the germline V gene are ENHRY and SYGVKD. The CDR3 runs to 15 residues. Unique molecular identifiers were incorporated into the prepared TCRbeta library. TCRdb itself ran the PCR reads through MiXCR, one entry per CDR3 protein. The sample contains 600,000 to 700,000 distinct CDR3 sequences, around 17% of which appear only once. This TCR was recovered from a human donor who donated a stem cell graft to a child with acute myeloid leukemia. The gene calls are TRBV10-3 and TRBJ2-1, with 8 bases that match TRBD2. Sequences were derived from PBMCs from the stem cell graft donor, sampled from the stem cell graft. The DNA for the CDR3 is TGTGCCATCGGGGGAGCGGGGGCCAACTACAATGAGCAGTTCTTC. Amino acid sequence: CAIGGAGANYNEQFF.